This TCR beta chain is drawn from a study of blood T cells in healthy people across ages. Germline CDR1 and CDR2: SEHNR and FQNEAQ (reference sequence). The CDR3 loop spans 14 amino acids. V gave up 2 bases and J gave up 3 bases, with 5 bases separating them. Combining a sample-barcoded 5' primer with a J-beta primer mix, a second PCR ran for about 6 to 12 cycles. TCRdb ran MiXCR on the 5' RACE reads and lists one entry per CDR3 protein. The profile shows 720,000 or so distinct CDR3 sequences, 35% to 50% of them singletons. There are a few counts of this clonotype. Its antigen is undetermined. Overall study findings and caveats: A greater number of naive CD4+ cells and higher diversity distinguished long-lived donors from aged donors.

The sequenced sample was blood. This chain connects TRBV7-9 to TRBJ2-6, with D hard to call. This TCR came from a man older than 75 in good health. CDR3 sequence: CASSLSVGANVLTF. The CDR3 bases are TGTGCCAGCAGCTTATCGGTTGGGGCCAACGTCCTGACTTTC.